The TCR beta chain under discussion was sequenced for a study of response to subunit inactivated influenza vaccine. This clonotype was seen only a few times. As yet, its antigen is unknown. TCRdb ran MiXCR on the RT-PCR reads and lists one entry per CDR3 protein. This sample has just under 550,000 distinct CDR3 sequences; approximately 22% occur once, and the top ten carry 2.5% to 3%. The CDR3 extends over 12 amino acids. The V end was cut by 5 bases, the J end by 1 base, with 6 bases between. CDR1 and CDR2 from the germline V gene are MDHEN and SYDVKM. Findings and limits, study-wide: A suggestion made by the authors is that each seasonal influenza vaccination recruits few new T cells.

These data also formed part of another study, on T cells expressing NK-cell markers. From that paper: UMIs accompanied the 5'RACE template switching by which TCR beta cDNA was made. From sorted CD3+CD56+NKG2C+, CD3+CD56+NKG2C- and CD3+CD56-NKG2C+ T cells came the TCR beta repertoires. Seven of the eight sequenced donors were classified as HCMV-seropositive, and one was classified as seronegative. Evidence did not settle whether expanded NKG2C+ T cell clones targeted HCMV.

The sample in question was CD4+ T cells sorted from PBMCs, obtained 12 days after vaccination. This chain connects TRBV28 to TRBJ2-7; unclear D gene. This TCR derives from a man between 45 and 60 years old who received an inactivated influenza vaccine. DNA of the CDR3: TGTGCCAGCAGTGAATTATCCTACGAGCAGTACTTC. This gives the protein CASSELSYEQYF.